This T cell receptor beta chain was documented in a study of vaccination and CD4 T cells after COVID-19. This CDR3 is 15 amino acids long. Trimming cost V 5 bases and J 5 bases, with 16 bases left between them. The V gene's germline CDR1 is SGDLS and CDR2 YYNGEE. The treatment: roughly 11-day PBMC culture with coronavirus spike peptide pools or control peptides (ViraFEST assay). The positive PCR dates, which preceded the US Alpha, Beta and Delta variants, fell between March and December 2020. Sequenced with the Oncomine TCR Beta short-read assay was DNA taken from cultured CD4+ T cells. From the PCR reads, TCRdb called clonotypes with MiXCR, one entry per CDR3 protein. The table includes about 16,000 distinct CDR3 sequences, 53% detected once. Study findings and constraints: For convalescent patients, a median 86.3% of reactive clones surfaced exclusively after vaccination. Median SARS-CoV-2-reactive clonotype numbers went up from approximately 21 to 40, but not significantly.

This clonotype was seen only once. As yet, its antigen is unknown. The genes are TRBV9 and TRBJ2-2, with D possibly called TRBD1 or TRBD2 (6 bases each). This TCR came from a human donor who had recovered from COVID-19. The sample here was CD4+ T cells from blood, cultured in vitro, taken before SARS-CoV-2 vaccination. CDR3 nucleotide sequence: TGTGCCAGCAGTGCGCCGGGGGCTTCGACCGGGGAGCTGTTTTTT. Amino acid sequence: CASSAPGASTGELFF.